This T cell receptor (beta chain) comes out of a study of T-cell reconstitution after alpha-beta-depleted transplantation in children. General study findings and limits: About two months after transplant, alpha-beta T cells reportedly came from several hundred expanded graft clones. The authors attributed T-cell counts and diversity one year after transplant mostly to newly produced T cells. After transplant, high TCRbeta diversity at day 60 in some patients arose from surviving recipient T cells and thymic progenitors.

Unique molecular identifiers were incorporated during preparation of the TCRbeta library. TCRdb called the PCR reads again in MiXCR, with one record for every CDR3 protein. Of about 76,000 distinct CDR3 sequences listed, 14% are singletons. Per germline, CDR1 SGHTA and CDR2 FQGNSA. Trimming took off 3 bases at V and 6 bases at J, with 12 bases between the two ends. The CDR3 extends over 13 amino acids. Note on this clonotype: Its antigen is as yet unknown.

The chain recombines TRBV7-2 with TRBJ2-7; D tentatively reads TRBD1 or TRBD2 (5 bases each). The source is a male patient between 2 and 10 years old who had a stem cell transplant for acute lymphoblastic leukemia, so the T cells may come from the graft donor. The sequenced sample was PBMCs, mostly from graft donor cells, obtained 180 days after TCRalphabeta/CD19-depleted stem cell transplant. The CDR3 nucleotides read TGTGCCAGCAGCTTTGCGCCGAGGGGCGAGCAGTACTTC. Translating gives CASSFAPRGEQYF.